The rows below give T cell receptor beta chains drawn from one sample of a study of vaccination and CD4 T cells after COVID-19. In TCRdb, the PCR reads were re-called with MiXCR into one record per CDR3 protein. Of fewer than 30,000 distinct CDR3 sequences in the sample, around 60% were seen once. Antigen specificity for these receptors is unknown. The sequences come from CD4+ T cells from blood, cultured in vitro, collected after SARS-CoV-2 vaccination. These receptors were taken from a human donor who received a COVID-19 vaccine. Both conserved end residues are part of each CDR3. D genes are given only for firm matches. Size is omitted from some rows. Given values are once, few, many or a class for expanded clones.

size: few; D: TRBD1; J: TRBJ2-3; V: TRBV5-1; CDR3: CASSSYGTANTDTQYF; DNA: TGCGCCAGCAGCTCGTACGGGACAGCCAACACAGATACGCAGTATTTT
size: -; D: TRBD1; J: TRBJ2-3; V: TRBV7-2; CDR3: CASSLRTGGPDTQYF; DNA: TGTGCCAGCAGCCTTAGAACAGGGGGCCCAGATACGCAGTATTTT
size: few; D: TRBD1; J: TRBJ1-5; V: TRBV20-1; CDR3: CSASDRVGQPQHF; DNA: TGCAGTGCTTCAGACAGGGTCGGTCAGCCCCAGCATTTT
size: -; D: TRBD1; J: TRBJ2-3; V: TRBV15; CDR3: CATSRDPPGGKDTQYF; DNA: TGTGCCACCAGCAGAGATCCGCCAGGGGGTAAAGATACGCAGTATTTT
size: few; D: -; J: TRBJ1-2; V: TRBV7-9; CDR3: CASSQGPGEGNYGYTF; DNA: TGTGCCAGCAGCCAAGGCCCGGGAGAGGGTAACTATGGCTACACCTTC
size: -; D: TRBD2; J: TRBJ2-3; V: TRBV7-8; CDR3: CASSFSVLAGGGSTDTQYF; DNA: TGTGCCAGCAGCTTTTCCGTACTAGCGGGGGGAGGGAGCACAGATACGCAGTATTTT
size: -; D: TRBD2; J: TRBJ2-5; V: TRBV11-3; CDR3: CASSSGGTSGGARETQYF; DNA: TGTGCCAGCAGCTCCGGCGGGACTAGCGGGGGGGCCCGAGAGACCCAGTACTTC
size: -; D: -; J: TRBJ1-5; V: TRBV19; CDR3: CASSIGQRNQPQHF; DNA: TGTGCCAGTAGTATAGGGCAGCGCAATCAGCCCCAGCATTTT
size: -; D: -; J: TRBJ2-7; V: TRBV7-9; CDR3: CASSLAGTSAYEQYF; DNA: TGTGCCAGCAGCTTGGCAGGGACCTCCGCCTACGAGCAGTACTTC
size: -; D: -; J: TRBJ2-1; V: TRBV27; CDR3: CASSHSPADEQFF; DNA: TGTGCCAGCAGCCACTCGCCGGCGGATGAGCAGTTCTTC
size: -; D: -; J: TRBJ1-1; V: TRBV30; CDR3: CAWIRIGDTEAFF; DNA: TGTGCCTGGATTAGGATTGGGGACACTGAAGCTTTCTTT
size: -; D: TRBD2; J: TRBJ2-5; V: TRBV24-1; CDR3: CATSDSAASGTEETQYF; DNA: TGTGCCACCAGTGATTCCGCAGCTAGCGGAACTGAAGAGACCCAGTACTTC
size: -; D: TRBD2; J: TRBJ2-1; V: TRBV20-1; CDR3: CSAKGLAGGYNEQFF; DNA: TGCAGTGCTAAAGGACTAGCGGGGGGATACAATGAGCAGTTCTTC
size: few; D: -; J: TRBJ2-5; V: TRBV6-1; CDR3: CASSLNRGGETQYF; DNA: TGTGCCAGCAGTCTTAATAGGGGAGGAGAGACCCAGTACTTC
size: few; D: -; J: TRBJ1-6; V: TRBV19; CDR3: CASSPIEWYSPLHF; DNA: TGTGCCAGTAGCCCCATTGAATGGTATTCACCCCTCCACTTT
size: few; D: TRBD2; J: TRBJ2-1; V: TRBV4-2; CDR3: CASSLTLGGEGEQFF; DNA: TGTGCCAGCAGCTTAACGCTCGGAGGGGAGGGTGAGCAGTTCTTC
size: -; D: -; J: TRBJ1-6; V: TRBV2; CDR3: CASTKDYNSPLHF; DNA: TGTGCCAGCACGAAAGATTATAATTCACCCCTCCACTTT
size: -; D: -; J: TRBJ1-2; V: TRBV7-2; CDR3: CASSLVAGGSADGYTF; DNA: TGTGCCAGCAGCTTAGTTGCGGGGGGCTCGGCGGATGGCTACACCTTC
size: few; D: -; J: TRBJ1-6; V: TRBV6-5; CDR3: CASSYAGGIGNSPLHF; DNA: TGTGCCAGCAGTTACGCTGGGGGGATAGGAAATTCACCCCTCCACTTT
size: -; D: -; J: TRBJ1-2; V: TRBV19; CDR3: CASSPRGSYGYTF; DNA: TGTGCCAGTAGTCCCAGGGGAAGCTATGGCTACACCTTC
size: -; D: -; J: TRBJ1-2; V: TRBV5-6; CDR3: CASSFLRLNYGYTF; DNA: TGTGCCAGCAGCTTTCTTCGGCTAAACTATGGCTACACCTTC
size: few; D: TRBD1; J: TRBJ2-5; V: TRBV6-5; CDR3: CASSYGQGEFTSETQYF; DNA: TGTGCCAGCAGTTACGGACAGGGGGAATTTACATCAGAGACCCAGTACTTC
size: -; D: TRBD1; J: TRBJ1-2; V: TRBV20-1; CDR3: CSAATGPAGGYTF; DNA: TGCAGTGCTGCGACAGGGCCCGCGGGGGGCTACACCTTC
size: -; D: TRBD2; J: TRBJ2-7; V: TRBV5-1; CDR3: CASSSELAGRSEQYF; DNA: TGCGCCAGCAGCTCCGAACTAGCGGGGAGGTCGGAGCAGTACTTC
size: -; D: -; J: TRBJ1-3; V: TRBV11-1; CDR3: CASSSRTGPGNTIYF; DNA: TGTGCCAGCAGCTCACGTACAGGGCCTGGAAACACCATATATTTT